This T cell receptor (beta chain) is drawn from a study of cytotoxic CD8 clonotypes in ibrutinib-treated CLL. Across the whole study: The study included 11 relapsed/refractory and roughly 15 treatment-naive patients; 17 to 18 had IGHV unmutated disease. After median about 5.5 years, about 14 stayed in remission, about 12 progressed; responses about 25 partial, 2 complete. The response samples were taken once patients had been treated for a median of about 12 months, range 6 to 36.

Study-level findings and limits: Patients had baseline clonality above age-matched healthy donors, and this clonality moved with circulating CD8+ T-cell counts.

Germline loops: CDR1 SGHNT, CDR2 YYREEE (reference sequence). The CDR3 loop spans 16 amino acids. Trimming removed 3 bases from V and 9 bases from J; junction bases left unmatched: 11. About this clone itself: Its specificity is not known.

TCRdb keeps only in-frame clones here, not all; method: immunoSEQ multiplex PCR. There are about 24,000 clones in the sample; approximately 72% occur only once, and more than 7.5% lies in the top ten. This sample comprised PBMCs, obtained before ibrutinib treatment. The sequence was collected from a human donor with chronic lymphocytic leukemia. The J gene is TRBJ2-1, the V gene TRBV5-4; 11 bases are a match to TRBD2. The CDR3, as DNA: TGTGCCAGCAGCTCGGCTACTAGCGGGAGTTTGGCTGAGCAGTTCTTC. Its protein product is CASSSATSGSLAEQFF.